The 22 T cell receptor beta chains below come from one sample, sequenced in a study of shared clonotypes between healthy human individuals. Naive-designated CD8 cells lacked CD45RO, were positively enriched for CCR7, and omitted terminally differentiated effector memory CD45RA+ cells. TCRdb's copy holds only in-frame clones and misses some; the assay was immunoSEQ multiplex PCR. The repertoire has nearly 2 million clones, about 94% of them found once; the top ten carry 1% to 1.5%. The sample taken for sequencing was naive CD8+ T cells sorted from blood. These receptors were taken from a man aged 18 to 35 in good health.

V is TRBV5-1 and J is TRBJ1-1; 7 nucleotides line up with TRBD1. The trim removed 0 bases at V and 1 base at J, leaving 6 bases unmatched. There are 16 residues in the CDR3. Germline V gene lookup returns CDR1 SGHRS and CDR2 YFSETQ. This CDR3 is CASSLAAGGTNTEAFF. The CDR3 region has the DNA TGCGCCAGCAGCTTGGCGGCAGGGGGAACGAACACTGAAGCTTTCTTT.

The chain employs TRBV18 and TRBJ2-7; 7 bases are shared with TRBD1. The V gene end was trimmed by 3 bases and the J gene end by 1 base; junction bases not matched to a gene: 6. Germline loops: CDR1 KGHSH, CDR2 LQKENI. The CDR3 extends over 15 amino acids. The CDR3 DNA reads as TGTGCCAGCTCACCCCGACAGGGTCAATCCTACGAGCAGTACTTC. This translates into CASSPRQGQSYEQYF. Filled out from reference TRBV18 and TRBJ2-7, the complete variable domain reads NAGVMQNPRHLVRRRGQEARLRCSPMKGHSHVYWYRQLPEEGLKFMVYLQKENIIDESGMPKERFSAEFPKEGPSILRIQQVVRGDSAAYFCASSPRQGQSYEQYFGPGTRLTVT.

J is TRBJ1-2 and V is TRBV27; D remains unclear. The germline V gene has CDR1 MNHEY and CDR2 SMNVEV (reference sequence). V gave up 2 bases and J gave up 6 bases, with 19 bases separating them. This CDR3 spans 16 amino acids. The CDR3 DNA follows: TGTGCCAGCAGTTTACAGTATTTGGGTGGGAGAGATGGCTACACCTTC. It codes for CASSLQYLGGRDGYTF.

CDR3 sequence reads: CASSLEAGGYQETQYF. In DNA form, the CDR3 reads TGTGCCAGCAGCTTGGAAGCGGGAGGTTACCAAGAGACCCAGTACTTC. The chain combines TRBV5-6 with TRBJ2-5; 9 nucleotides line up with TRBD2. Germline CDR1 reads SGHDT; CDR2 reads YYEEEE. V was clipped by 0 bases and J by 0 bases; unmatched bases: 3. The CDR3 runs 16 residues.

V usage is TRBV7-9 and J usage is TRBJ1-4, with no clear D. V was shortened by 5 bases and J by 6 bases, with 10 bases between the two germline ends. The CDR3 has 13 amino acids. Germline CDR1 is SEHNR and CDR2 is FQNEAQ (reference sequence). CDR3 nucleotides: TGTGCCAGCAGCAATGGTTGGGATGAAAAACTGTTTTTT. Translation: CASSNGWDEKLFF.

The chain joins TRBV7-9 to TRBJ2-7; the D is unclear. This CDR3 has 12 amino acids. The germline V and J ends were trimmed by 8 bases and 2 bases, with 10 bases remaining between them. The V gene's germline CDR1 is SEHNR and CDR2 FQNEAQ (reference sequence). The CDR3 loop is CASFRVPYEQYF. CDR3 in DNA: TGTGCCAGCTTTCGGGTCCCCTACGAGCAGTACTTC.

The chain recombines TRBV10-2 with TRBJ2-1, with 8 bases that match TRBD2. The trim removed 7 bases at V and 7 bases at J, leaving 9 bases unmatched. This CDR3 comprises 14 residues. Germline-derived CDR1 and CDR2 are WSHSY and SAAADI. CDR3 in amino acids: CASIGAGGPNEQFF. The CDR3 DNA reads as TGCGCCAGCATCGGGGCGGGAGGCCCAAATGAGCAGTTCTTC.

The rearrangement links TRBV4-1 to TRBJ2-7; D is ambiguous. The germline V gene has CDR1 MGHRA and CDR2 YSYEKL. The CDR3 sequence is 15 residues long. The V and J ends lost 0 bases and 3 bases respectively, with 12 bases between them. The CDR3 reads CASSQERYMGYEQYF. The CDR3 DNA is TGCGCCAGCAGCCAAGAAAGGTATATGGGCTACGAGCAGTACTTC.

The V and J genes are TRBV7-9 and TRBJ2-1; D might be TRBD1 or TRBD2, each matching 5 bases. The CDR3 is 16 residues long. Trimming cost V 5 bases and J 0 bases, with 14 bases left between them. Germline CDR1 SEHNR, CDR2 FQNEAQ (reference sequence). The CDR3 spells CASSNWWDDSYNEQFF. CDR3 sequence (DNA): TGTGCCAGCAGCAATTGGTGGGACGACTCCTACAATGAGCAGTTCTTC.

This chain links TRBV10-3 with TRBJ2-7, with TRBD2 matching over 9 bases. The V segment lost 7 bases and the J segment 3 bases; nucleotides outside the gene matches: 7. CDR1 ENHRY and CDR2 SYGVKD come from the germline V gene. CDR3 length: 14 residues. DNA of the CDR3: TGTGCCATCAATCCTAGCGGGATAGACTACGAGCAGTACTTC. This translates into CAINPSGIDYEQYF.

This clone was recorded once. This chain joins TRBV27 and TRBJ1-5, with D possibly being TRBD1 (5 bases). V lost 2 bases and J 8 bases, leaving 13 bases between the germline ends. This CDR3 spans 14 amino acids. CDR1 and CDR2 (germline): MNHEY, SMNVEV (reference sequence). CDR3 loop: CASSLTDSLEPQHF. The CDR3 DNA is TGTGCCAGCAGTTTAACCGACAGCCTGGAGCCCCAGCATTTT.

This clone was seen only once. The genes are TRBV28 and TRBJ1-3; D is uncertain. The V end was cut by 5 bases, the J end by 0 bases, with 11 bases between. This CDR3 is 15 amino acids long. CDR1 is MDHEN, CDR2 SYDVKM, per germline. The CDR3 loop reads CASSTDGSSGNTIYF. The CDR3 DNA follows: TGTGCCAGCAGTACGGACGGAAGCTCTGGAAACACCATATATTTT.

This clone was seen once. The rearrangement uses TRBV27 and TRBJ2-1; tentative D call: TRBD2 (7 bases). V lost 6 bases, J lost 4 bases, and 25 bases lay in between. Per germline, CDR1 MNHEY and CDR2 SMNVEV (reference sequence). The CDR3 extends over 18 amino acids. CDR3 DNA sequence: TGTGCCAGCAGCCCCGTAGGGCGCGGGGGCCTAGGATACAATGAGCAGTTCTTC. The encoded protein is CASSPVGRGGLGYNEQFF.

The rearrangement uses TRBV5-1 and TRBJ2-1; D is undetermined. Trimming removed 0 bases at V and 3 bases at J, with 7 bases between. Germline CDR1 and CDR2: SGHRS and YFSETQ. The CDR3 has 14 amino acids. This CDR3 reads CASSLVSNYNEQFF. CDR3 nucleotides: TGCGCCAGCAGCTTGGTATCTAACTACAATGAGCAGTTCTTC.

The CDR3 nucleotides read TGTGCTAGTGGTTTGGTAATTGCGCCAGGTGGGAATATGGAGCAGTACTTC. Encoded protein: CASGLVIAPGGNMEQYF. This chain joins TRBV12-5 and TRBJ2-7; D ambiguous. The germline gives CDR1 LGHNT, CDR2 FRNRAP. CDR3 size: 17 residues. Trimming stripped 0 bases from V and 7 bases from J, with 22 bases between.

This clone was seen a single time. This rearrangement joins TRBV28 to TRBJ1-3; D uncertain. CDR3 length equals 15 residues. V lost 7 bases and J lost 0, with 13 bases in between. Germline CDR1 reads MDHEN; CDR2 reads SYDVKM. CDR3 residues: CASKLNPDSGNTIYF. The CDR3, as DNA: TGTGCCAGCAAGTTAAACCCCGACTCTGGAAACACCATATATTTT.

The CDR3 loop reads CASSIDGEWYEQFF. CDR3 in DNA: TGTGCCAGTAGTATAGACGGGGAATGGTATGAGCAGTTCTTC. This chain joins TRBV19 and TRBJ2-1, with a tentative D call TRBD2 (5 bases). V gave up 0 bases and J gave up 8 bases, with 11 bases separating them. The CDR3 sequence is 14 residues long. From germline, CDR1 is LNHDA and CDR2 SQIVND (reference sequence).

CDR3: CASSLWPGDEQFF. The CDR3 coding sequence is TGTGCCAGCAGTTTATGGCCGGGTGATGAGCAGTTCTTC. This chain joins TRBV27 and TRBJ2-1; D is uncertain. This CDR3 has 13 amino acids. V gave up 1 base and J gave up 8 bases, with 9 bases separating them. Germline V lookup: CDR1 MNHEY, CDR2 SMNVEV (reference sequence).

This clone was observed a handful of times. The chain is built from TRBV28 and TRBJ1-5; a possible D gene is TRBD1 (5 bases). CDR3 size: 15 residues. Trimming removed 3 bases at V and 3 bases at J, with 12 bases between. Germline loops: CDR1 MDHEN, CDR2 SYDVKM. CDR3 protein: CASSLIGDFNQPQHF. The CDR3 nucleotides read TGTGCCAGCAGTTTGATAGGGGATTTCAATCAGCCCCAGCATTTT.

The J gene is TRBJ1-2, the V gene TRBV10-2, with D possibly being TRBD1 (6 bases). This CDR3 region has 18 residues. In germline, CDR1 is WSHSY, CDR2 SAAADI. V was shortened by 0 bases and J by 11 bases, with 28 bases between the two germline ends. The CDR3: CASSESFGLEDRILGYTF. CDR3 in DNA: TGCGCCAGCAGTGAGTCGTTTGGATTGGAGGACAGAATCCTGGGGTACACCTTC.

The V call is TRBV6-5, the J call TRBJ1-4; weak D call: TRBD1 (5 bases). V lost 0 bases to trimming and J lost 3 bases, with 11 bases between them. The CDR3 totals 16 residues. Germline V lookup: CDR1 MNHEY, CDR2 SVGAGI. The CDR3 DNA reads as TGTGCCAGCAGTTACTCGTTCAGGGTTTCTAATGAAAAACTGTTTTTT. Protein product: CASSYSFRVSNEKLFF.

The chain employs TRBV4-1 and TRBJ1-4, with 9 bases identical to TRBD1. Trimming took 4 bases from V and 6 from J; bases not matched to a gene: 6. Germline CDR1 reads MGHRA; CDR2 reads YSYEKL. The CDR3 consists of 15 residues. CDR3 protein: CASSRRDREDEKLFF. The CDR3 nucleotides are TGCGCCAGCAGCCGCAGGGACAGGGAGGATGAAAAACTGTTTTTT.